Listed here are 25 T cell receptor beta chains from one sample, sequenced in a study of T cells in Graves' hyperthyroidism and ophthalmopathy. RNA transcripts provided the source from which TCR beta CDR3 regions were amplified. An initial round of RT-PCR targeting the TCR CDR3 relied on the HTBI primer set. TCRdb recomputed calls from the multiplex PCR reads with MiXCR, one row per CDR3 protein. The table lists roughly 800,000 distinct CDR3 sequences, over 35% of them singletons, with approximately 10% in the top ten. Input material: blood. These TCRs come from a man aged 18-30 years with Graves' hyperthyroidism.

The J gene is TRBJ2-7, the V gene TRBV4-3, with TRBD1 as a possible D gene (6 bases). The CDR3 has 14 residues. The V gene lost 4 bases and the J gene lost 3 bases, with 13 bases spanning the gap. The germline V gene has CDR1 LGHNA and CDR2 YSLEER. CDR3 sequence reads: CASSLQLQGYEQYF. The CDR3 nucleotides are TGCGCCAGCAGCCTCCAACTACAGGGCTACGAGCAGTACTTC.

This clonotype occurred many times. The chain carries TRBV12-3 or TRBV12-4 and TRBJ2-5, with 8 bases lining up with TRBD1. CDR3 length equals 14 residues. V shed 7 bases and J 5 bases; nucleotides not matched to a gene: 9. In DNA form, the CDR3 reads TGTGCCAGCACCAGCCAGGGGGCGAGGGAGACCCAGTACTTC. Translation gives CASTSQGARETQYF.

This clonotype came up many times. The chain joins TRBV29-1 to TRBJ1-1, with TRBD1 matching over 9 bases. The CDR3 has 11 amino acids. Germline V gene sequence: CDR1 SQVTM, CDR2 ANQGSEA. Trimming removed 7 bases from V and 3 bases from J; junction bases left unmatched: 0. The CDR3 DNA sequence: TGCAGCGGGACAGGGGACACTGAAGCTTTCTTT. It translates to CSGTGDTEAFF.

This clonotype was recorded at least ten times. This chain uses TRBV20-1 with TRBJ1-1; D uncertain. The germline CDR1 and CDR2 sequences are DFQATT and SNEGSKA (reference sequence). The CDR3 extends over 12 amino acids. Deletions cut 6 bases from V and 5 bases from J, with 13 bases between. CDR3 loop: CSAPLSGTEAFF. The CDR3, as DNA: TGCAGTGCCCCCTTGTCCGGAACTGAAGCTTTCTTT.

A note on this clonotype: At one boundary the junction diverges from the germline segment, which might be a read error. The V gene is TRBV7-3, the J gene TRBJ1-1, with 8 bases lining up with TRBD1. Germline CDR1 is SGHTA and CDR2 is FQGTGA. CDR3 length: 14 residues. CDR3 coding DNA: TGTGCCAGCAGCTCCACAGGGGGATACACTGAAGTTTTCTTT. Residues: CASSSTGGYTEVFF.

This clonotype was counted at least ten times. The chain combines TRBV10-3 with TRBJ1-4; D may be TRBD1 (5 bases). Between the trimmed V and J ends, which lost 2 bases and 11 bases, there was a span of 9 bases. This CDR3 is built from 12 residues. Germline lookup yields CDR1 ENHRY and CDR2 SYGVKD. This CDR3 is CAISETGQKLFF. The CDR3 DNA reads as TGTGCCATCAGTGAGACAGGCCAGAAACTGTTTTTT.

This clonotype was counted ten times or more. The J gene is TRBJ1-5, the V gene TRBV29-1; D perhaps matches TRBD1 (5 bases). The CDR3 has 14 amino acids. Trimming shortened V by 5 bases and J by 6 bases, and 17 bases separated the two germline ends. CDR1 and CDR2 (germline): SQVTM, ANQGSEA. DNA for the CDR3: TGCAGCGTTTCGGGAGGGGTGGGGGGTCAGCCCCAGCATTTT. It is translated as CSVSGGVGGQPQHF.

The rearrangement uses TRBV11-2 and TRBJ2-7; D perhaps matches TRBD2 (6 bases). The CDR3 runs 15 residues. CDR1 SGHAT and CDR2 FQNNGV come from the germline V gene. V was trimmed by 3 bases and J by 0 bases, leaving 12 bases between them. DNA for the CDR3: TGTGCCAGCAGCTTGGCGGGAAACCCCTCCTACGAGCAGTACTTC. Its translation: CASSLAGNPSYEQYF. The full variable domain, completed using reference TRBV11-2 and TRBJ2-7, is EAGVAQSPRYKIIEKRQSVAFWCNPISGHATLYWYQQILGQGPKLLIQFQNNGVVDDSQLPKDRFSAERLKGVDSTLKIQPAKLEDSAVYLCASSLAGNPSYEQYFGPGTRLTVT.

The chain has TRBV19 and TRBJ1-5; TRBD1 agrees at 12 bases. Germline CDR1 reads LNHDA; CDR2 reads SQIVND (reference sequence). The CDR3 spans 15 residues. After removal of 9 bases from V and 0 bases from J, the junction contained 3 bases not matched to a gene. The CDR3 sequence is CASGTGGGSNQPQHF. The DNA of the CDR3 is TGTGCCAGCGGGACAGGGGGCGGTAGCAATCAGCCCCAGCATTTT.

Here the CDR3 DNA reads TGTGCCAGCAGTGCAAGAGCTCGGCGCCTTGTCGTAGGCTACACCTTC. The encoded protein is CASSARARRLVVGYTF. The V call is TRBV27, the J call TRBJ1-2; D gene uncertain. The CDR3 sequence is 16 residues long. CDR1 and CDR2 (germline): MNHEY, SMNVEV (reference sequence). V was shortened by 5 bases and J by 8 bases, with 24 bases between the two germline ends.

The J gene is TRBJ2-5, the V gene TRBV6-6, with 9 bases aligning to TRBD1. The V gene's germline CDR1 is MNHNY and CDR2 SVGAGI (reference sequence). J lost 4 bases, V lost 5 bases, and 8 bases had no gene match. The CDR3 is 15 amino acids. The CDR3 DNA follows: TGTGCCAGCAGTCCTATGGGACAGGGCACAGAGACCCAGTACTTC. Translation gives CASSPMGQGTETQYF.

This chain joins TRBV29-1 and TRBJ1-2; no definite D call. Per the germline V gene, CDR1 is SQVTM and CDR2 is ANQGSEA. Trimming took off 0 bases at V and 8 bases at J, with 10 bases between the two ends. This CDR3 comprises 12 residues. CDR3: CSVEDLMGGYTF. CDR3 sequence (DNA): TGCAGCGTTGAAGATCTCATGGGAGGCTACACCTTC.

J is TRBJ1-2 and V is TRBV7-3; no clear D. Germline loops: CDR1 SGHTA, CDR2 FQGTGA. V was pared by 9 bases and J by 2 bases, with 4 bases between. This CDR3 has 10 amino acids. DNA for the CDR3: TGTGCCAGGGTAAACTATGGCTACACCTTC. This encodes CARVNYGYTF.

DNA of the CDR3: TGTGCCAGCAGATGGACTAGCCTAACCTACGAGCAGTACTTC. This gives the protein CASRWTSLTYEQYF. This chain joins TRBV7-2 and TRBJ2-7; 8 nucleotides line up with TRBD2. The CDR3 totals 14 residues. CDR1 and CDR2 (germline): SGHTA, FQGNSA. The J segment lost 2 bases and the V segment lost 6 bases, leaving 6 bases of the junction unmatched.

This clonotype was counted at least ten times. DNA for the CDR3: TGTGCCAGCATGCGACAATTAAATTCACCCCTCCACTTT. This codes for CASMRQLNSPLHF. V and J are TRBV2 and TRBJ1-6; D call uncertain. The CDR3 loop spans 13 amino acids. Germline CDR1 and CDR2: SNHLY and FYNNEI. Trimming took 7 bases from V and 7 from J, leaving 11 bases between them.

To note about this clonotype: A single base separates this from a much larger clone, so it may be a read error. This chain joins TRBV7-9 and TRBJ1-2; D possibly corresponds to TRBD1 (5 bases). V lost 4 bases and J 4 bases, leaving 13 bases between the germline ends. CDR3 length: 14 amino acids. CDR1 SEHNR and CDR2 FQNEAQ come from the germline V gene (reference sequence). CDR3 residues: CASSSTAGGYGYTF. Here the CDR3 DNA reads TGTGCCAGCAGCTCCACGGCGGGGGGCTATGGCTACACCTTC. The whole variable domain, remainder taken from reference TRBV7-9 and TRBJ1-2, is DTGVSQNPRHKITKRGQNVTFRCDPISEHNRLYWYRQTLGQGPEFLTYFQNEAQLEKSRLLSDRFSAERPKGSFSTLEIQRTEQGDSAMYLCASSSTAGGYGYTFGSGTRLTVV.

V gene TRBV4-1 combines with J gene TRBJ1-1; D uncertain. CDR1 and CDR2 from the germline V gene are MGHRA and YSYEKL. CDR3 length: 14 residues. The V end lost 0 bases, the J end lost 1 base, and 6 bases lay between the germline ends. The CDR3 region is CASSQDNWNTEAFF. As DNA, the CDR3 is TGCGCCAGCAGCCAAGACAATTGGAACACTGAAGCTTTCTTT.

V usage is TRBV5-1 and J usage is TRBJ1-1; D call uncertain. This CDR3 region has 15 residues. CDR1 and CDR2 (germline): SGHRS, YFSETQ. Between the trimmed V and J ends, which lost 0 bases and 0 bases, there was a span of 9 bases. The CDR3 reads CASSLAARMNTEAFF. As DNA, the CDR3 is TGCGCCAGCAGCTTGGCGGCCAGGATGAACACTGAAGCTTTCTTT.

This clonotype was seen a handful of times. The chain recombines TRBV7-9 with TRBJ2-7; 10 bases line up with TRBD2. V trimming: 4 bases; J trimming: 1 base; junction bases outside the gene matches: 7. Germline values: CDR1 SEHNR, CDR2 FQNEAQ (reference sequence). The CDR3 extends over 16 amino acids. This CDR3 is CASSSPGLADSYEQYF. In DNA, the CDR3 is TGTGCCAGCAGCTCGCCTGGACTAGCGGATTCCTACGAGCAGTACTTC.

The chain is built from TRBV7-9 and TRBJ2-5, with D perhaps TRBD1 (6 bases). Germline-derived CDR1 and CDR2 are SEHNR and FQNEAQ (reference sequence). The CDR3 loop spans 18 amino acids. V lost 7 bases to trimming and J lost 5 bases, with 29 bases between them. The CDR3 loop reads CASTPPVQGTRRGETQYF. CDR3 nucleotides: TGTGCCAGCACCCCTCCTGTGCAGGGGACCCGCCGAGGGGAGACCCAGTACTTC.

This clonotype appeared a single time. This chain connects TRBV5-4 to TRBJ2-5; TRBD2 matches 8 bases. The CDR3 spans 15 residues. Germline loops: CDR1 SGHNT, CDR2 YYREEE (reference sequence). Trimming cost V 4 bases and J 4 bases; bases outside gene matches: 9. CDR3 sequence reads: CASSTPKSGGETQYF. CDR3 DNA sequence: TGTGCCAGCAGCACCCCCAAGAGCGGGGGAGAGACCCAGTACTTC.

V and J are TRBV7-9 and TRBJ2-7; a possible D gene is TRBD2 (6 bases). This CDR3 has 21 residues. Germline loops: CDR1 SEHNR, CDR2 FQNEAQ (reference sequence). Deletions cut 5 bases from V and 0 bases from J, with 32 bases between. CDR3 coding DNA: TGTGCCAGCAGCCAAGAGGACGGGGGTGGGCTTGAGCGACTACACTCCTACGAGCAGTACTTC. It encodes CASSQEDGGGLERLHSYEQYF.

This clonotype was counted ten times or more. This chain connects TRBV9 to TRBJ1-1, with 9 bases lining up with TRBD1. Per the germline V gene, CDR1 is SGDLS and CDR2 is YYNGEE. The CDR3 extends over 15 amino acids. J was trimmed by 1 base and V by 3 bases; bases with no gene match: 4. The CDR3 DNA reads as TGTGCCAGCAGCGCCGGGACAGGGCGGAACACTGAAGCTTTCTTT. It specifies CASSAGTGRNTEAFF.

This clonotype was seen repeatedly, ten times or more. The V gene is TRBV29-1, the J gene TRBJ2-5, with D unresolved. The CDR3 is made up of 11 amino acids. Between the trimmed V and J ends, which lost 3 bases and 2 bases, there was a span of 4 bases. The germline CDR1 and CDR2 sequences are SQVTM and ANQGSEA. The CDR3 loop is CSVDGQETQYF. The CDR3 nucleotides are TGCAGCGTTGACGGGCAAGAGACCCAGTACTTC.

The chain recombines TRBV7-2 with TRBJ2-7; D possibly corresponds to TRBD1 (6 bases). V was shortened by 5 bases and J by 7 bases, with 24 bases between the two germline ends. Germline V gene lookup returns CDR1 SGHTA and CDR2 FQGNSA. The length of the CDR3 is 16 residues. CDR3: CASSQDQGLVLLEQYF. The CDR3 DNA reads TGTGCCAGCAGCCAAGACCAGGGGCTGGTCCTCCTGGAGCAGTACTTC.